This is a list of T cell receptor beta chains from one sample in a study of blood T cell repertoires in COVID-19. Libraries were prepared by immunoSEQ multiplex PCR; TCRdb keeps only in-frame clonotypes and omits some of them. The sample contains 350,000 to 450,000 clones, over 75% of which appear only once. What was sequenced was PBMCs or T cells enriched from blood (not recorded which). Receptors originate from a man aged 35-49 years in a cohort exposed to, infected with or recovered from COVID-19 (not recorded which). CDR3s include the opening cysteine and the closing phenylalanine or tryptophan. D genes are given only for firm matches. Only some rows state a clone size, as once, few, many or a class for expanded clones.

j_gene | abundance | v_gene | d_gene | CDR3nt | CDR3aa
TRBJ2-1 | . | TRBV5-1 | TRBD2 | TGCGCCAGCAGCCCAGCGGGAGGGCCTTCGGTCGAGCAGTTCTTC | CASSPAGGPSVEQFF
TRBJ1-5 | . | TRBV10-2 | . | TGCGCCAGCGGAGATGGTACAGGGTCTAGCAATCAGCCCCAGCATTTT | CASGDGTGSSNQPQHF
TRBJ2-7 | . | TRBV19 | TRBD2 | TGTGCCAGTAAGGGACTAGCGGGCGGGGAGCAGTACTTC | CASKGLAGGEQYF
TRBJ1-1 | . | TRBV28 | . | TGTGCCACCAGCTTGAACACTGAAGCTTTCTTT | CATSLNTEAFF
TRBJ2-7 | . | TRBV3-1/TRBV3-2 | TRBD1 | TGTGCCAGCAGCCAATCGGGACAGGGGGTCTACGAGCAGTACTTC | CASSQSGQGVYEQYF
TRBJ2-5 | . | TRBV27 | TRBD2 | TGTGCCAGCAGTTTAGAATCTAGCGGGAAACGTGGAGAGACCCAGTACTTC | CASSLESSGKRGETQYF
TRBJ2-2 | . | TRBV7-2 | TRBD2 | TGTGCCAGCAGCTTAAGGGGAGCGGGAGGTCCAAACACCGGGGAGCTGTTTTTT | CASSLRGAGGPNTGELFF
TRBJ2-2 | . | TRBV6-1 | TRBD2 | TGTGCCAGCAGTGAACAGGCGGGAGGCTCCGGGGAGCTGTTTTTT | CASSEQAGGSGELFF
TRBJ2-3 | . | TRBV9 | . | TGTGCCAGCAGCGTAGGGGTGGGAGATCTCACAGATACGCAGTATTTT | CASSVGVGDLTDTQYF
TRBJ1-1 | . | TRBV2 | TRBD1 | TGTGCCAGCAGCGCAGGACAGGGGAACACTGAAGCTTTCTTT | CASSAGQGNTEAFF
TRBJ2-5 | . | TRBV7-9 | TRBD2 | TGTGCCAGCAGCTTAGTTGGCGCGGGAGTAGGGGAGACCCAGTACTTC | CASSLVGAGVGETQYF
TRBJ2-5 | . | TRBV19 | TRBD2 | TGTGCCAGTAGTAATGGGGGACTAGCGGGAGGAGGCCAAGAGACCCAGTACTTC | CASSNGGLAGGGQETQYF
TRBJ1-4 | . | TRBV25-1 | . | TGTGCCAGCAGTATGAGGGGACTCACAACTAATGAAAAACTGTTTTTT | CASSMRGLTTNEKLFF
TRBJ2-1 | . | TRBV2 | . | TGTGCCAGCAAAACTATAGCGGACAATGAGCAGTTCTTC | CASKTIADNEQFF
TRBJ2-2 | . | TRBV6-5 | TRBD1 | TGTGCCAGCAGTTCCATGAACAGGGGGGTCACCGGGGAGCTGTTTTTT | CASSSMNRGVTGELFF
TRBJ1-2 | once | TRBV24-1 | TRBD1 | TGTGCCACCAGTGACAACAGGGGGAACGGCTACACCTTC | CATSDNRGNGYTF
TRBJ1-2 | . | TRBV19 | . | TGTGCCAGTCGCGGGGCCCCTAACTATGGCTACACCTTC | CASRGAPNYGYTF
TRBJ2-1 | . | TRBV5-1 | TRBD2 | TGCGCCAGCAGGTGGACTAGCGGGAGTACGTACAATGAGCAGTTCTTC | CASRWTSGSTYNEQFF
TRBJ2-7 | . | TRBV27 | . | TGTGCCAGCAGTTTATCGACGGGAAAGTGGTCCTACGAGCAGTACTTC | CASSLSTGKWSYEQYF
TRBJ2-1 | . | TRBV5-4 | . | TGTGCCAGCAGACGGGAAGCCTACAATGAGCAGTTCTTC | CASRREAYNEQFF
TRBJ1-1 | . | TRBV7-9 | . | TGTGCCAGCAGCTTGGAGGGAAAGAACACTGAAGCTTTCTTT | CASSLEGKNTEAFF
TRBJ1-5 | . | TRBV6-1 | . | TGTGCCAGCAGTGAACAGAGCAATCAGCCCCAGCATTTT | CASSEQSNQPQHF
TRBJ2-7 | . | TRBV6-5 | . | TGTGCCAGCACGGTGGCCTACGAGCAGTACTTC | CASTVAYEQYF
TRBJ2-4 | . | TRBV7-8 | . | TGTGCCAGCAGCCCGACACCTGCCAAAAACATTCAGTACTTC | CASSPTPAKNIQYF
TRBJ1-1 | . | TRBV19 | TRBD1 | TGTGCCAGTAGTTCCGGACAGGGGAACACTGAAGCTTTCTTT | CASSSGQGNTEAFF
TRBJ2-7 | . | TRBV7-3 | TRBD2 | TGTGCCAGCAGCTCTTATGCCCCTCTTTGGACTAGCGGGTCGAACGCCTACGAGCAGTACTTC | CASSSYAPLWTSGSNAYEQYF
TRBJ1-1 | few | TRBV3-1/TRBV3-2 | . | TGTGCCAGCAGCCCGGTAAAACAGGGAAGGACTGAAGCTTTCTTT | CASSPVKQGRTEAFF
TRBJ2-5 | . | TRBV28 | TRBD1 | TGTGCCACGATGACAGGGGGCGTTGAGACCCAGTACTTC | CATMTGGVETQYF
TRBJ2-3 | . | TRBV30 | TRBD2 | TGTGCCTGGACCACTAGCGGGAGCACAGATACGCAGTATTTT | CAWTTSGSTDTQYF
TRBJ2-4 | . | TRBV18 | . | TGTGCCAGCTCACCACCGGGACATCTAGCCAAAAACATTCAGTACTTC | CASSPPGHLAKNIQYF
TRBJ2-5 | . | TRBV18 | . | TGTGCCAGCTCACCTTCATTCTTAGCTGAGACCCAGTACTTC | CASSPSFLAETQYF
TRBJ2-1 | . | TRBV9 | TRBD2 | TGTGCCAGCAGCGTAGGGCCGGGGACTAGGTTTAGTGATGAGCAGTTCTTC | CASSVGPGTRFSDEQFF
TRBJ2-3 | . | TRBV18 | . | TGTGCCAGCTCATCCCCCGACAGTAGCACAGATACGCAGTATTTT | CASSSPDSSTDTQYF